What follows are 4 T cell receptor beta chains derived from one specimen sequenced in a study of blood T cell repertoires in COVID-19. Only in-frame clones appear in the TCRdb table, and some are missing; sequencing was by immunoSEQ multiplex PCR. The data hold 100,000 to 150,000 clones, with around 70% observed a single time. The sample was peripheral blood. These receptors all stem from an older man with COVID-19, enrolled during active disease.

The chain couples TRBV28 to TRBJ2-2; TRBD1 agrees at 8 bases. The CDR3 spans 15 residues. V was pared by 4 bases and J by 7 bases, with 8 bases of the junction left unmatched. Germline V gene sequence: CDR1 MDHEN, CDR2 SYDVKM. For the CDR3, the DNA is TGTGCCAGCAGTTCCGGTGGGACAGGAAGCGGGGAGCTGTTTTTT. Protein: CASSSGGTGSGELFF.

The rearrangement joins TRBV12-3 or TRBV12-4 to TRBJ1-2; D remains ambiguous. V was trimmed by 1 base and J by 9 bases, leaving 12 bases between them. CDR3 size: 13 residues. CDR3 in amino acids: CASSLGRTGSYTF. DNA for the CDR3: TGTGCCAGCAGTTTAGGACGGACCGGGAGCTACACCTTC.

The sample holds one count of this clone. This chain joins TRBV19 and TRBJ1-5; TRBD1 agrees at 7 bases. The CDR3 covers 15 residues. Germline V gene sequence: CDR1 LNHDA, CDR2 SQIVND (reference sequence). V gave up 5 bases and J gave up 3 bases; unmatched junction bases: 7. The CDR3 coding sequence is TGTGCCAGTAGTCTCAGGGGGGAATCCAATCAGCCCCAGCATTTT. This translates into CASSLRGESNQPQHF.

This sequence joins TRBV11-3 and TRBJ2-5; D might be TRBD1 (5 bases). The germline V gene has CDR1 SGHNT and CDR2 YENEEA. This CDR3 is 13 amino acids long. V was shortened by 2 bases and J by 4 bases, with 8 bases between the two germline ends. CDR3 amino acids: CASSLRQGETQYF. As DNA, the CDR3 is TGTGCCAGCAGCTTAAGGCAGGGAGAGACCCAGTACTTC.